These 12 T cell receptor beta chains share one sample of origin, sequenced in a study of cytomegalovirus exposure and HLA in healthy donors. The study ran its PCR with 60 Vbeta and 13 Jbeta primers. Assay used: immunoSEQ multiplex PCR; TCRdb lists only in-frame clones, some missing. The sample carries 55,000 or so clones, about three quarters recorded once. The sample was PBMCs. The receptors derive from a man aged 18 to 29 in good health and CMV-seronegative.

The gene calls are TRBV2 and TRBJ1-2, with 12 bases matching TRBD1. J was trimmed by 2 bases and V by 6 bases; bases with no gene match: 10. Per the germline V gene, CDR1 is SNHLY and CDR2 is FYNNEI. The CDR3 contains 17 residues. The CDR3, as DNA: TGTGCCAGCAGCAATATCCCCGGGACAGGGGGCAACTATGGCTACACCTTC. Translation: CASSNIPGTGGNYGYTF. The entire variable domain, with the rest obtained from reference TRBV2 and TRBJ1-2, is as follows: EPEVTQTPSHQVTQMGQEVILRCVPISNHLYFYWYRQILGQKVEFLVSFYNNEISEKSEIFDDQFSVERPDGSNFTLKIRSTKLEDSAMYFCASSNIPGTGGNYGYTFGSGTRLTVV.

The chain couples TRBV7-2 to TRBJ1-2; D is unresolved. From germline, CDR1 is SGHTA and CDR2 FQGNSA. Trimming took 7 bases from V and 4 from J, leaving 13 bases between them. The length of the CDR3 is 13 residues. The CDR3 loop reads CASTIRGSYGYTF. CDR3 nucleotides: TGTGCCAGCACCATTCGCGGGAGCTATGGCTACACCTTC. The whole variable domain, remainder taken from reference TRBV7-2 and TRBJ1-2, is GAGVSQSPSNKVTEKGKDVELRCDPISGHTALYWYRQSLGQGLEFLIYFQGNSAPDKSGLPSDRFSAERTGGSVSTLTIQRTQQEDSAVYLCASTIRGSYGYTFGSGTRLTVV.

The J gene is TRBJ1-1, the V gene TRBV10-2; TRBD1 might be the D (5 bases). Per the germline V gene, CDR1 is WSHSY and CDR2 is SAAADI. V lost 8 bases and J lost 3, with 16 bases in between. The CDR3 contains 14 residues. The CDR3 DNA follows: TGCGCCAGCGCCGACAGTATCGGCCACACTGAAGCTTTCTTT. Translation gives CASADSIGHTEAFF.

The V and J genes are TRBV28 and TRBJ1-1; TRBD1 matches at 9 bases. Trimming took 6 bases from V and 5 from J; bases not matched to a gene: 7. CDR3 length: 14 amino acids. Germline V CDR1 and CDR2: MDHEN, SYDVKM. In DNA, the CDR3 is TGTGCCAGCAGGGGGGGGACAGGGCTAACTGAAGCTTTCTTT. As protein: CASRGGTGLTEAFF.

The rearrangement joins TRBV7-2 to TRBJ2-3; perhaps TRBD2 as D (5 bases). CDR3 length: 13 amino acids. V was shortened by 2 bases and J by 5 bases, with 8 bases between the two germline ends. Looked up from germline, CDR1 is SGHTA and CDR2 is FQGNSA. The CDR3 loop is CASSLLAVDTQYF. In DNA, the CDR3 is TGTGCCAGCAGCTTACTAGCTGTAGATACGCAGTATTTT.

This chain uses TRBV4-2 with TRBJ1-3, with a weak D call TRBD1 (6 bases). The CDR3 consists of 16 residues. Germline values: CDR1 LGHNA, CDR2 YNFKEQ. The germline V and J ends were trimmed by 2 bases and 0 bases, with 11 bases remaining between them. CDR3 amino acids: CASSQNTQGSGNTIYF. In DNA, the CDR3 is TGTGCCAGCAGCCAAAACACACAGGGCTCTGGAAACACCATATATTTT.

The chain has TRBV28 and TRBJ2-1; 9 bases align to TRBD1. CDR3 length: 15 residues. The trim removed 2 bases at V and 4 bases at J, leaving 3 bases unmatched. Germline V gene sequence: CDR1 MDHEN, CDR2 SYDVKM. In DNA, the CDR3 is TGTGCCAGCAGTTTACTCGGGACAGGGTACAATGAGCAGTTCTTC. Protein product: CASSLLGTGYNEQFF.

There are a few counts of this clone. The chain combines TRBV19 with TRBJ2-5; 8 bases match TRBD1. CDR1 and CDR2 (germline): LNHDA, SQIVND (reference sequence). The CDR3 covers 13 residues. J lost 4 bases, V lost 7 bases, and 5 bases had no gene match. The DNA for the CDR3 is TGTGCCAGTACCCAACAGGGGGTAGAGACCCAGTACTTC. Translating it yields CASTQQGVETQYF.

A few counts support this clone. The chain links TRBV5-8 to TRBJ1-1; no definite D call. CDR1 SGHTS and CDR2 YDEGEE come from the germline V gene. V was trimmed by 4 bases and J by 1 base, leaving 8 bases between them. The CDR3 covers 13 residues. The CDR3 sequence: CASSREPNTEAFF. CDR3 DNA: TGTGCCAGCAGCCGGGAACCGAACACTGAAGCTTTCTTT.

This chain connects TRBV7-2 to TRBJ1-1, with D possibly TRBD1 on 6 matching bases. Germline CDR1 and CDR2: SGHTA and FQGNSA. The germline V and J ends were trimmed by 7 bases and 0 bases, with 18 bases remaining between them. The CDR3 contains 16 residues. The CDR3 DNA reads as TGTGCCAGCACCGCCTGGGCCCGACAGGTGAACACTGAAGCTTTCTTT. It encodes CASTAWARQVNTEAFF.

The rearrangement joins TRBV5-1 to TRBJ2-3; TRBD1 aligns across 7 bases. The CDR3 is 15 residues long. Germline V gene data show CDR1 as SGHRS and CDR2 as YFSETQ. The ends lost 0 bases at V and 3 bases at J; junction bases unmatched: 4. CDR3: CASSLAPTGTDTQYF. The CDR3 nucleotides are TGCGCCAGCAGCTTGGCCCCGACAGGGACAGATACGCAGTATTTT.

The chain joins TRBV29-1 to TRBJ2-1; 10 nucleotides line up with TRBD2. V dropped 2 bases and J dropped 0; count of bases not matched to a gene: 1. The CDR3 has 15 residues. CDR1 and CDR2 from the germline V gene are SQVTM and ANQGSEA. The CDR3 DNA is TGCAGCGTTGAACCTAGCGGGAGCTCCTACAATGAGCAGTTCTTC. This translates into CSVEPSGSSYNEQFF.